This T cell receptor (beta chain) came from a study of CD8 T cells in ankylosing spondylitis. This clonotype is judged medium-sized. Its target is not known. TCRdb used MiXCR to reprocess the 5' RACE reads, holding one entry per CDR3 protein. The table shows approximately 39,000 distinct CDR3 sequences, with about an eighth occurring only once. Whole-study findings and limits: About 8 highly homologous variants made up a TCR beta motif, and this motif appeared characteristic of ankylosing spondylitis blood. Disease-linked clones, CD8+, were relatively rare in peripheral blood. Reportedly, disease-linked clones are significantly enriched in ankylosing spondylitis patients' matched synovial fluid.

This CDR3 is 15 amino acids long. V was shortened by 7 bases and J by 6 bases, with 18 bases between the two germline ends. Germline CDR1 and CDR2: MDHEN and SYDVKM. The sequence derives from a male donor with ankylosing spondylitis. V is TRBV28 and J is TRBJ2-2, with TRBD2 as a possible D gene (7 bases). The specimen was synovial fluid, either unsorted or a sorted T cell fraction (not recorded which). The CDR3 sequence: CASTAGQGDAGELFF. CDR3 coding DNA: TGTGCCAGCACAGCGGGACAAGGGGATGCCGGGGAGCTGTTTTTT.